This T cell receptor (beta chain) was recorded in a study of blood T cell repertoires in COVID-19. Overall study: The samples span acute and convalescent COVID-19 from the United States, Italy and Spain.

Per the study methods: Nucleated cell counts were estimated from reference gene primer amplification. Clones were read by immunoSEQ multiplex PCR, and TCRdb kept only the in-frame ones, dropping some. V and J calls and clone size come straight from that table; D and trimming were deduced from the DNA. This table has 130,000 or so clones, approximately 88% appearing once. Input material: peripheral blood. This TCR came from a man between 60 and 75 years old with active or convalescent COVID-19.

In DNA, the CDR3 is TGTGCCAGCAGCCCAAACAAAGGGGGTACGCAGTATTTT. Protein sequence: CASSPNKGGTQYF. The V and J genes are TRBV5-5 and TRBJ2-3; maybe TRBD1 (6 bases). CDR3 length equals 13 residues. The V end lost 4 bases, the J end lost 8 bases, and 14 bases lay between the germline ends. Germline CDR1 SGHKS, CDR2 YYEKEE (reference sequence).